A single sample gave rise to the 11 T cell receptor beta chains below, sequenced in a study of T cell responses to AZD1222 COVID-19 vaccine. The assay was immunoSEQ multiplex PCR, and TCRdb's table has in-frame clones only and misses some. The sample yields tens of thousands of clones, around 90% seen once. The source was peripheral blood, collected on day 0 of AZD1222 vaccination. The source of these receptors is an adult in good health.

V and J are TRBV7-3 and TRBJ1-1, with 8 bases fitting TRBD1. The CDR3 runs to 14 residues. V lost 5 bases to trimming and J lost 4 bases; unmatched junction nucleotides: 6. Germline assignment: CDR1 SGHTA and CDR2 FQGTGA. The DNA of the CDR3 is TGTGCCAGCAGCGGACAGGGACCGGGCACTGAAGCTTTCTTT. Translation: CASSGQGPGTEAFF.

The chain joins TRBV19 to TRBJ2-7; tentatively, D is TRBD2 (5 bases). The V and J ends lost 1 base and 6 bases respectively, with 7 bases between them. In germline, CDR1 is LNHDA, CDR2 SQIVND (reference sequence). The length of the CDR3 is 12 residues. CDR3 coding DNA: TGTGCCAGTAGTATAGGAGGGTCCGAGCAGTACTTC. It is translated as CASSIGGSEQYF.

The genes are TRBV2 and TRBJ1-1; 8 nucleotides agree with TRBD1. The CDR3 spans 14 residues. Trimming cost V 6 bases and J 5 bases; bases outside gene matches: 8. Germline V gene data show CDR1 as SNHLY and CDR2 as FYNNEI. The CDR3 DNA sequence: TGTGCCAGCAGCCCGACAGGGGCGAGGACTGAAGCTTTCTTT. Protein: CASSPTGARTEAFF.

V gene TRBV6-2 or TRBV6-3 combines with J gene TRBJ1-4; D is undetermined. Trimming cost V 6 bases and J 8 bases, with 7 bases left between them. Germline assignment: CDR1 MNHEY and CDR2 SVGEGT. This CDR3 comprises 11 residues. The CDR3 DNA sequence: TGTGCCAGCAGCCCACGGGAAAAACTGTTTTTT. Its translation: CASSPREKLFF.

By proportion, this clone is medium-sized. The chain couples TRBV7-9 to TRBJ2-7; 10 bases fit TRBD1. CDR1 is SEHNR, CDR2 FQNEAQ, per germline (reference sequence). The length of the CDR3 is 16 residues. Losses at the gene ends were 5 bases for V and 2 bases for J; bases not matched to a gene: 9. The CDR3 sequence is CASSPEAGTGAYEQYF. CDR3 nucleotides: TGTGCCAGCAGCCCAGAGGCCGGGACAGGGGCCTACGAGCAGTACTTC.

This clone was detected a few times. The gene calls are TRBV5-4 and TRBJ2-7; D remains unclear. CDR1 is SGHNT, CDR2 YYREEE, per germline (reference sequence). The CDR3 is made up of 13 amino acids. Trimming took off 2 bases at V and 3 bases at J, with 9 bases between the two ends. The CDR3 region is CASSLSQSYEQYF. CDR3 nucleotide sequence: TGTGCCAGCAGCTTATCACAGAGCTACGAGCAGTACTTC.

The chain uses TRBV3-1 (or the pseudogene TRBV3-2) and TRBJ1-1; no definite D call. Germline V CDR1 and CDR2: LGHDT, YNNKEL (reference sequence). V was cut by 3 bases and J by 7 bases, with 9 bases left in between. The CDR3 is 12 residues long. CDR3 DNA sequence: TGTGCCAGCAGCCAGGTTGGGCTTGAAGCTTTCTTT. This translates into CASSQVGLEAFF.

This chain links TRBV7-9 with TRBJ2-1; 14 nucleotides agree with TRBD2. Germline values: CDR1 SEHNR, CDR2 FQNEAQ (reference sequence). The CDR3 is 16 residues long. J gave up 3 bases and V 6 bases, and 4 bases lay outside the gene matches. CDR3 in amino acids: CASSQTSGGDYNEQFF. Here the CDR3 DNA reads TGTGCCAGCAGTCAGACTAGCGGGGGGGACTACAATGAGCAGTTCTTC.

The CDR3 sequence: CAWRDSYEQYF. The CDR3, as DNA: TGTGCCTGGAGGGACAGCTACGAGCAGTACTTC. This chain uses TRBV30 with TRBJ2-7; D perhaps matches TRBD1 (6 bases). Germline lookup yields CDR1 GTSNPN and CDR2 SVGIG (reference sequence). Deletions cut 3 bases from V and 3 bases from J, with 6 bases between. The CDR3 consists of 11 residues.

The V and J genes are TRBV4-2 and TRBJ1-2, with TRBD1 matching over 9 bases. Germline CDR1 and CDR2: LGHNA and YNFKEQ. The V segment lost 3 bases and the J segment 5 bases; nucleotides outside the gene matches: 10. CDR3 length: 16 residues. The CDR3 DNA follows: TGTGCCAGCAGCCAGGAGGGACAGGGAAAAGGATATGGCTACACCTTC. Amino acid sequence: CASSQEGQGKGYGYTF.

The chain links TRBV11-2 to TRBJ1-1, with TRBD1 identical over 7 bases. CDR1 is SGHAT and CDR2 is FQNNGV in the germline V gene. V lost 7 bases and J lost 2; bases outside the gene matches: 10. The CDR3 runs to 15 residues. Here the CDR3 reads CASTPGGISNTEAFF. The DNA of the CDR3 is TGTGCCAGCACCCCAGGGGGGATAAGTAACACTGAAGCTTTCTTT.